Each of the 10 T cell receptor beta chains below was sequenced from the same sample in a study of OX40 agonist ivuxolimab in advanced cancers. Data came from immunoSEQ multiplex PCR; TCRdb stores just in-frame clones and leaves some out. The table has about 80,000 clones, over 75% seen once. The sample consisted of CD4+ or CD8+ T cells sorted from blood, taken in a trial of the OX40 agonist ivuxolimab. The receptor source for this set is an adult with an advanced solid tumor such as melanoma, head and neck, liver or kidney cancer.

V and J are TRBV6-5 and TRBJ2-7; 10 nucleotides match TRBD2. Unmatched junction bases numbered 12, after V lost 8 bases and J lost 5 bases. The CDR3 has 15 amino acids. CDR1 is MNHEY, CDR2 SVGAGI, per germline. The CDR3 DNA reads TGTGCCAGCGAAAGCGGGAGGGCCGGTATTAACGAGCAGTACTTC. This encodes CASESGRAGINEQYF.

The chain couples TRBV7-2 to TRBJ1-4; D not resolved. Trimming shortened V by 5 bases and J by 0 bases, and 7 bases separated the two germline ends. Germline loops: CDR1 SGHTA, CDR2 FQGNSA. This CDR3 spans 14 amino acids. The CDR3 DNA is TGTGCCAGCAGCCTCGGCGCAACTAATGAAAAACTGTTTTTT. The encoded protein is CASSLGATNEKLFF.

This clone was found a few times. V and J are TRBV5-6 and TRBJ2-5; D is undetermined. Trimming left V 2 bases short and J 5 bases short, with 4 bases between. CDR1 is SGHDT and CDR2 is YYEEEE in the germline V gene. The CDR3 covers 11 residues. CDR3 nucleotide sequence: TGTGCCAGCAGCTTTCAGGAGACCCAGTACTTC. Encoded protein: CASSFQETQYF.

This chain joins TRBV6-1 and TRBJ1-1; TRBD1 agrees at 8 bases. The CDR3 is 14 amino acids. The ends lost 6 bases at V and 1 base at J; junction bases unmatched: 4. Looked up from germline, CDR1 is MNHNS and CDR2 is SASEGT. CDR3 sequence (DNA): TGTGCCAGCAGGGACAGGGCAAAGAACACTGAAGCTTTCTTT. Amino acids: CASRDRAKNTEAFF.

This clone came up once. The chain joins TRBV29-1 to TRBJ2-7; 12 bases align to TRBD2. The CDR3 loop spans 14 amino acids. Germline values: CDR1 SQVTM, CDR2 ANQGSEA. The V segment lost 6 bases and the J segment 4 bases; nucleotides outside the gene matches: 7. Here the CDR3 reads CSVELAGGIYEQYF. CDR3 nucleotides: TGCAGCGTGGAACTAGCGGGAGGTATATACGAGCAGTACTTC.

J is TRBJ2-6 and V is TRBV5-4; 9 bases are shared with TRBD1. The CDR3 sequence is 18 residues long. Germline CDR1 reads SGHNT; CDR2 reads YYREEE (reference sequence). With V trimmed by 5 bases and J by 2 bases, 11 bases remained unmatched. The CDR3, as DNA: TGTGCCAGCAGTCAACCGGACAGGGGAAGGGCTGGGGCCAACGTCCTGACTTTC. This codes for CASSQPDRGRAGANVLTF. Supplemented by reference TRBV5-4 and TRBJ2-6, the full variable domain reads ETGVTQSPTHLIKTRGQQVTLRCSSQSGHNTVSWYQQALGQGPQFIFQYYREEENGRGNFPPRFSGLQFPNYSSELNVNALELDDSALYLCASSQPDRGRAGANVLTFGAGSRLTVL.

As to this clone: The sample contains more than one DNA sequence encoding this CDR3. The V gene is TRBV7-2, the J gene TRBJ1-2, with TRBD1 identical over 9 bases. Germline V lookup: CDR1 SGHTA, CDR2 FQGNSA. V was pared by 3 bases and J by 2 bases, with 4 bases of the junction left unmatched. The CDR3 extends over 15 amino acids. This chain's CDR3 is CASSLGQGKNYGYTF. The CDR3 DNA reads as TGTGCCAGCAGCTTGGGACAGGGAAAGAACTATGGCTACACCTTC.

V and J are TRBV29-1 and TRBJ2-3; 9 bases map to TRBD2. Trimming cost V 6 bases and J 4 bases; bases outside gene matches: 8. From germline, CDR1 is SQVTM and CDR2 ANQGSEA. The CDR3 is 14 residues long. CDR3 region: CSVAQAGGADTQYF. The CDR3 DNA follows: TGCAGCGTAGCCCAAGCGGGAGGTGCAGATACGCAGTATTTT.

CDR3 amino acids: CASSQELGAGGEQFF. CDR3 nucleotide sequence: TGCGCCAGCAGCCAAGAACTTGGAGCGGGAGGTGAGCAGTTCTTC. The chain employs TRBV4-3 and TRBJ2-1, with TRBD2 identical over 9 bases. This CDR3 is built from 15 residues. V gave up 0 bases and J gave up 9 bases; unmatched junction bases: 6. Germline loops: CDR1 LGHNA, CDR2 YSLEER.

The CDR3 loop reads CASSLLPGAGGEQYF. The CDR3 bases are TGTGCCAGCAGTTTACTACCGGGAGCAGGGGGCGAGCAGTACTTC. This chain connects TRBV28 to TRBJ2-7; perhaps TRBD1 as D (7 bases). V was clipped by 2 bases and J by 6 bases, with 17 bases between them. This CDR3 comprises 15 residues. Germline CDR1 MDHEN, CDR2 SYDVKM.